The 26 T cell receptor beta chains below were found in one sample sequenced in a study of shared clonotypes between healthy human individuals. Sequenced by immunoSEQ multiplex PCR; TCRdb stores in-frame clones only, minus some. The sample yields more than 1,200,000 clones, around 98.5% seen once. The specimen was naive CD4+ T cells sorted from blood. Stated subset: CD45RA+ positively selected. All receptors derive from a man in his thirties or forties in good health.

The rearrangement joins TRBV18 to TRBJ2-4; perhaps TRBD2 as D (5 bases). V dropped 1 base and J dropped 0 bases, with 16 bases sitting between them. CDR1 KGHSH and CDR2 LQKENI come from the germline V gene. There are 18 residues in the CDR3. The CDR3 DNA sequence: TGTGCCAGCTCACCACTCCCGCGGGCCCCGTTAGCCAAAAACATTCAGTACTTC. It yields the protein CASSPLPRAPLAKNIQYF.

The V gene is TRBV7-9, the J gene TRBJ2-2, with unresolved D. Germline lookup yields CDR1 SEHNR and CDR2 FQNEAQ (reference sequence). Trimming shortened V by 0 bases and J by 1 base, and 3 bases separated the two germline ends. CDR3 length equals 14 residues. The CDR3, as DNA: TGTGCCAGCAGCTTAGCGCAGAACACCGGGGAGCTGTTTTTT. Its translation: CASSLAQNTGELFF.

The CDR3 spells CASSGIWATNEKLFF. DNA for the CDR3: TGTGCCAGCAGCGGAATATGGGCAACTAATGAAAAACTGTTTTTT. The gene calls are TRBV2 and TRBJ1-4; no clear D gene. With 6 bases removed from V and 0 bases from J, the gap between germline ends came to 11 bases. CDR1 is SNHLY, CDR2 FYNNEI, per germline. The CDR3 sequence is 15 residues long.

The rearrangement joins TRBV28 to TRBJ2-1; D perhaps matches TRBD2 (5 bases). Germline assignment: CDR1 MDHEN and CDR2 SYDVKM. The CDR3 extends over 13 amino acids. The V and J ends lost 8 bases and 4 bases respectively, with 12 bases between them. The CDR3 nucleotides read TGTGCCAGCCGGGGATTTCGATACAATGAGCAGTTCTTC. This encodes CASRGFRYNEQFF.

This rearrangement joins TRBV2 to TRBJ2-1; D is possibly TRBD1 or TRBD2 (5 bases each). Trimming removed 4 bases at V and 3 bases at J, with 13 bases between. The CDR3 runs to 15 residues. Germline V gene lookup returns CDR1 SNHLY and CDR2 FYNNEI. The CDR3 protein is CASSAEGPIYNEQFF. CDR3 in DNA: TGTGCCAGCAGTGCTGAGGGACCAATCTACAATGAGCAGTTCTTC.

This rearrangement joins TRBV9 to TRBJ2-7, with D perhaps TRBD1 (6 bases). Germline CDR1 reads SGDLS; CDR2 reads YYNGEE. This CDR3 contains 14 residues. Trimming removed 1 base at V and 2 bases at J, with 10 bases between. The CDR3 coding sequence is TGTGCCAGCAGCGTAACCGGGACAACCTACGAGCAGTACTTC. Protein: CASSVTGTTYEQYF.

This clone was counted a single time. CDR3 amino acids: CASRTGTGSNQPQHF. CDR3 in DNA: TGTGCCAGCAGGACCGGGACAGGGAGCAATCAGCCCCAGCATTTT. J is TRBJ1-5 and V is TRBV19; 9 nucleotides agree with TRBD1. The CDR3 runs 15 residues. Trimming took 9 bases from V and 1 from J; bases not matched to a gene: 7. Germline CDR1 is LNHDA and CDR2 is SQIVND (reference sequence).

V and J are TRBV4-1 and TRBJ2-2; D is uncertain. The CDR3 runs 13 residues. V lost 1 base, J lost 3 bases, and 3 bases lay in between. Germline V gene data show CDR1 as MGHRA and CDR2 as YSYEKL. CDR3 sequence reads: CASSQVYTGELFF. CDR3 DNA sequence: TGCGCCAGCAGCCAAGTCTACACCGGGGAGCTGTTTTTT.

The V gene is TRBV6-1, the J gene TRBJ1-1; 10 positions agree with TRBD1. The CDR3 has 14 amino acids. V trimming: 4 bases; J trimming: 4 bases; junction bases outside the gene matches: 3. CDR1 MNHNS and CDR2 SASEGT come from the germline V gene. CDR3 residues: CASSVDRGVTEAFF. The CDR3 nucleotides read TGTGCCAGCAGTGTGGACAGGGGGGTCACTGAAGCTTTCTTT.

The rearrangement joins TRBV5-4 to TRBJ2-5; 7 bases map to TRBD1. The V and J ends lost 3 bases and 1 base, in that order; junction bases with no gene match: 3. The CDR3 length is 14 residues. Looked up from germline, CDR1 is SGHNT and CDR2 is YYREEE (reference sequence). CDR3: CASSWGTAQETQYF. The CDR3 DNA follows: TGTGCCAGCAGCTGGGGGACAGCCCAAGAGACCCAGTACTTC.

The chain couples TRBV27 to TRBJ2-1; D possibly corresponds to TRBD1 (5 bases). The CDR3 sequence is 13 residues long. Germline V lookup: CDR1 MNHEY, CDR2 SMNVEV (reference sequence). Trimming took 5 bases from V and 2 from J, leaving 7 bases between them. In DNA, the CDR3 is TGTGCCAGCAGTCCCAGGGCCTACAATGAGCAGTTCTTC. It yields the protein CASSPRAYNEQFF.

This clone appeared once. CDR3 nucleotides: TGTGCCAGCAGCTTGCCGGCACAGGTCTATGGCTACACCTTC. It encodes CASSLPAQVYGYTF. The chain is built from TRBV5-6 and TRBJ1-2, with TRBD1 as a possible D gene (5 bases). The CDR3 sequence is 14 residues long. Per germline, CDR1 SGHDT and CDR2 YYEEEE. V was cut by 1 base and J by 4 bases, with 11 bases left in between.

The CDR3 DNA reads as TGCGCCAGCAGCTCCGGACACGGAACCGGGGAGCTGTTTTTT. The encoded protein is CASSSGHGTGELFF. V gene TRBV5-1 combines with J gene TRBJ2-2, with D possibly matching TRBD1 (5 bases). Trimming took off 3 bases at V and 5 bases at J, with 11 bases between the two ends. Germline CDR1 and CDR2: SGHRS and YFSETQ. The CDR3 spans 14 residues.

The chain recombines TRBV5-1 with TRBJ1-3; no clear D. Germline V CDR1 and CDR2: SGHRS, YFSETQ. The CDR3 spans 15 residues. The ends were cut back, 4 bases at V and 0 bases at J, with 11 bases in the middle. Written as DNA, the CDR3 is TGCGCCAGCAGCCAGGACTGGAGCTCTGGAAACACCATATATTTT. Protein product: CASSQDWSSGNTIYF.

The chain couples TRBV7-2 to TRBJ2-3; 8 bases fit TRBD1. J lost 3 bases, V lost 1 base, and 6 bases had no gene match. Germline assignment: CDR1 SGHTA and CDR2 FQGNSA. This CDR3 spans 16 amino acids. Written as DNA, the CDR3 is TGTGCCAGCAGCTTAGGGCCCAGGACAGGGACAGATACGCAGTATTTT. Translation: CASSLGPRTGTDTQYF.

In its sample, this clone was seen once. The chain joins TRBV6-6 to TRBJ1-5; no firm D call. There are 14 residues in the CDR3. Germline CDR1 MNHNY, CDR2 SVGAGI (reference sequence). Trimming stripped 6 bases from V and 0 bases from J, with 9 bases between. The DNA for the CDR3 is TGTGCCAGCAGCTACAAATTTAGCAATCAGCCCCAGCATTTT. This translates into CASSYKFSNQPQHF.

This sequence joins TRBV6-1 and TRBJ2-3; D unresolved. V was pared by 4 bases and J by 0 bases, with 8 bases between. Germline loops: CDR1 MNHNS, CDR2 SASEGT. This CDR3 has 14 amino acids. The CDR3 region has the DNA TGTGCCAGCAGTGGCCGTGCTAGCACAGATACGCAGTATTTT. Translating gives CASSGRASTDTQYF.

In regard to this clone: Other DNA sequences in the same sample also yield this CDR3. The V gene is TRBV2, the J gene TRBJ2-2, with D tentatively TRBD2 (6 bases). CDR3 length: 13 residues. Germline lookup yields CDR1 SNHLY and CDR2 FYNNEI. Trimming pared 8 bases from V and 3 bases from J, leaving 10 bases between. CDR3 sequence reads: CASSGTHTGELFF. In DNA form, the CDR3 reads TGTGCCAGCTCCGGGACTCACACCGGGGAGCTGTTTTTT.

V gene TRBV5-1 combines with J gene TRBJ1-2, with 10 bases identical to TRBD1. The CDR3 runs to 15 residues. The V gene end was trimmed by 2 bases and the J gene end by 8 bases; junction bases not matched to a gene: 9. Germline V CDR1 and CDR2: SGHRS, YFSETQ. The CDR3 nucleotides read TGCGCCAGCAGCTTTGGCCCCGGGACAGGGGAGGGCTACACCTTC. It translates to CASSFGPGTGEGYTF.

The rearrangement uses TRBV19 and TRBJ1-2, with a possible D match to TRBD1 (5 bases). This CDR3 has 14 residues. Between the trimmed V and J ends, which lost 2 bases and 4 bases, there was a span of 11 bases. Germline V gives CDR1 LNHDA, CDR2 SQIVND (reference sequence). The CDR3 loop is CASSISAGTYGYTF. The CDR3 coding sequence is TGTGCCAGTAGTATAAGTGCAGGGACCTATGGCTACACCTTC.

The J gene is TRBJ2-7, the V gene TRBV29-1, with D possibly called TRBD1 or TRBD2 (5 bases each). The CDR3 is made up of 13 amino acids. Trimming pared 4 bases from V and 5 bases from J, leaving 15 bases between. Looked up from germline, CDR1 is SQVTM and CDR2 is ANQGSEA. The CDR3: CSVAGLFGNEQYF. CDR3 bases: TGCAGCGTTGCGGGGCTTTTTGGTAACGAGCAGTACTTC.

V and J are TRBV19 and TRBJ2-6; D is uncertain. V was trimmed by 7 bases and J by 0 bases, leaving 10 bases between them. The CDR3 is 15 amino acids. Germline V gene sequence: CDR1 LNHDA, CDR2 SQIVND (reference sequence). CDR3 sequence reads: CASIPRFSGANVLTF. The CDR3 DNA is TGTGCCAGTATCCCGCGATTCTCTGGGGCCAACGTCCTGACTTTC. The full variable domain, its missing parts supplied by reference TRBV19 and TRBJ2-6, is DGGITQSPKYLFRKEGQNVTLSCEQNLNHDAMYWYRQDPGQGLRLIYYSQIVNDFQKGDIAEGYSVSREKKESFPLTVTSAQKNPTAFYLCASIPRFSGANVLTFGAGSRLTVL.

The chain joins TRBV7-2 to TRBJ2-7; the D is unclear. The V end lost 2 bases, the J end lost 2 bases, and 4 bases lay between the germline ends. The CDR3 covers 12 residues. CDR1 is SGHTA and CDR2 is FQGNSA in the germline V gene. The CDR3 spells CASSLLAYEQYF. The CDR3 DNA sequence: TGTGCCAGCAGCTTACTCGCCTACGAGCAGTACTTC.

The chain has TRBV28 and TRBJ1-1; no clear D. The V end was cut by 5 bases, the J end by 5 bases, with 9 bases between. The CDR3 is made up of 12 amino acids. Germline CDR1 MDHEN, CDR2 SYDVKM. CDR3 residues: CASSLPLTEAFF. The CDR3 bases are TGTGCCAGCAGTCTTCCCTTGACTGAAGCTTTCTTT. Combining the CDR3 with reference TRBV28 and TRBJ1-1 gives the whole variable domain DVKVTQSSRYLVKRTGEKVFLECVQDMDHENMFWYRQDPGLGLRLIYFSYDVKMKEKGDIPEGYSVSREKKERFSLILESASTNQTSMYLCASSLPLTEAFFGQGTRLTVV.

Only one count was recorded for this clone. The rearrangement uses TRBV10-1 and TRBJ1-5; D remains unclear. The germline gives CDR1 WNHNN, CDR2 SYGVQD (reference sequence). Trimming took off 3 bases at V and 2 bases at J, with 5 bases between the two ends. The CDR3 has 13 residues. The CDR3 region has the DNA TGCGCCAGCAGTGATCGGGGCAATCAGCCCCAGCATTTT. Amino acid sequence: CASSDRGNQPQHF.

The gene calls are TRBV28 and TRBJ2-1; D unclear. The germline V and J ends were trimmed by 3 bases and 7 bases, with 7 bases remaining between them. CDR1 and CDR2 (germline): MDHEN, SYDVKM. There are 12 residues in the CDR3. The CDR3 reads CASSFLGNEQFF. The CDR3 region has the DNA TGTGCCAGCAGTTTCTTGGGGAATGAGCAGTTCTTC. The complete variable domain, with remaining parts taken from reference TRBV28 and TRBJ2-1, reads DVKVTQSSRYLVKRTGEKVFLECVQDMDHENMFWYRQDPGLGLRLIYFSYDVKMKEKGDIPEGYSVSREKKERFSLILESASTNQTSMYLCASSFLGNEQFFGPGTRLTVL.